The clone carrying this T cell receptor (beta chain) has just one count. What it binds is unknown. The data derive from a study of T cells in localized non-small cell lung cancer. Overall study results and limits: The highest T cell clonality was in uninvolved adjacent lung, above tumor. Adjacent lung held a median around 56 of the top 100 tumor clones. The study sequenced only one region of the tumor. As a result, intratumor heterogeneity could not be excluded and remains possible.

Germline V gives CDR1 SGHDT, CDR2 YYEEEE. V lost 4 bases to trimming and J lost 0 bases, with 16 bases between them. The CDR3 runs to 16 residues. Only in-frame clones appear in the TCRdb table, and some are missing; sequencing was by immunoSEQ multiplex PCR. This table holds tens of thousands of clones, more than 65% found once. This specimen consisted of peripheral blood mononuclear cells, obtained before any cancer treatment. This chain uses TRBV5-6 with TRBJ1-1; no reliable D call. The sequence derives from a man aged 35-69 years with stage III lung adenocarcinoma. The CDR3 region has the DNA TGTGCCAGCAGCCACGGGCCAGCCTCTCTGAACACTGAAGCTTTCTTT. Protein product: CASSHGPASLNTEAFF.